These 4 T cell receptor beta chains originate from one sample sequenced in a study of blood T cell repertoires in COVID-19. Only in-frame clones appear in the TCRdb table, and some are missing; sequencing was by immunoSEQ multiplex PCR. The sample yields fewer than 50,000 clones, more than 65% seen once. Specimen: peripheral blood. The receptors shown here come from a human donor in a cohort sampled during active COVID-19.

The sample holds one count of this clone. V gene TRBV5-4 combines with J gene TRBJ1-4; TRBD1 matches at 8 bases. Per germline, CDR1 SGHNT and CDR2 YYREEE (reference sequence). Trimming cost V 0 bases and J 5 bases; bases outside gene matches: 6. The length of the CDR3 is 16 residues. The CDR3 coding sequence is TGTGCCAGCAGCTTGGGTAAAGGGACAGGCAATGAAAAACTGTTTTTT. It yields the protein CASSLGKGTGNEKLFF.

The V gene is TRBV9, the J gene TRBJ1-6; no definite D call. The germline V gene has CDR1 SGDLS and CDR2 YYNGEE. This CDR3 has 15 amino acids. V was clipped by 0 bases and J by 7 bases, with 11 bases between them. CDR3 in amino acids: CASSVGERANSPLHF. The CDR3 DNA follows: TGTGCCAGCAGCGTAGGCGAGAGGGCAAATTCACCCCTCCACTTT.

This clone was recorded only once. The gene calls are TRBV7-9 and TRBJ2-3; the match to TRBD2 covers 7 bases. The CDR3 has 16 residues. The V gene end was trimmed by 7 bases and the J gene end by 1 base; junction bases not matched to a gene: 11. The germline V gene encodes CDR1 SEHNR and CDR2 FQNEAQ (reference sequence). CDR3 DNA: TGTGCCAGCAACCGTTATACTAGCGATCGCACAGATACGCAGTATTTT. Translating gives CASNRYTSDRTDTQYF.

This chain connects TRBV4-3 to TRBJ2-1; D unresolved. Between the trimmed V and J ends, which lost 0 bases and 5 bases, there was a span of 17 bases. The V gene's germline CDR1 is LGHNA and CDR2 YSLEER. The CDR3 loop spans 17 amino acids. The CDR3 reads CASSQELSLQANNEQFF. The CDR3 DNA sequence: TGCGCCAGCAGCCAAGAGTTATCACTTCAGGCCAACAATGAGCAGTTCTTC.